These T cell receptor beta chains were read from a single sample in a study of blood T cell repertoires in COVID-19. Sequenced by immunoSEQ multiplex PCR; TCRdb stores in-frame clones only, minus some. The table records some 200,000 clones, 80% to 85% of them present only once. Material: PBMCs or T cells enriched from blood (not recorded which). These receptor sequences come from a woman aged 45-65 years with acute COVID-19. Each CDR3 is given with its conserved first and last residue. The D gene is left open where the match is weak. The size of a clone is reported for some rows only, either as once, few or many, or as a class for expanded clones.

J gene,D gene,clone size,V gene,CDR3 length,CDR3 protein,CDR3 DNA
TRBJ2-1,NA,NA,TRBV6-5,15,CASSSRVRGSNEQFF,TGTGCCAGCAGTTCCCGGGTCCGCGGGTCCAATGAGCAGTTCTTC
TRBJ1-2,NA,few,TRBV28,13,CASRQGKMSGYTF,TGTGCCAGCAGGCAGGGTAAAATGTCTGGCTACACCTTC
TRBJ1-4,NA,NA,TRBV28,16,CASSPASAGFNEKLFF,TGTGCCAGCAGCCCCGCGTCGGCGGGGTTTAATGAAAAACTGTTTTTT
TRBJ1-2,NA,NA,TRBV12-3/TRBV12-4,12,CASSFSGYGYTF,TGTGCCAGCAGTTTCTCAGGCTATGGCTACACCTTC
TRBJ1-2,NA,few,TRBV19,15,CASSIEGGLHYGYTF,TGTGCCAGTAGTATAGAGGGGGGACTCCACTATGGCTACACCTTC
TRBJ2-7,NA,few,TRBV16,14,CASSQGSLVAEQYF,TGTGCCAGCAGCCAAGGGAGTCTGGTGGCCGAGCAGTACTTC
TRBJ2-5,TRBD2,NA,TRBV18,16,CASSPSFSGGDETQYF,TGTGCCAGCTCACCAAGCTTTAGCGGGGGTGACGAGACCCAGTACTTC
TRBJ1-5,NA,NA,TRBV5-6,15,CASSLGQTSNQPQHF,TGTGCCAGCAGCCTAGGACAAACCAGCAATCAGCCCCAGCATTTT
TRBJ2-1,TRBD1,NA,TRBV11-2,17,CASGGQGAEREYNEQFF,TGTGCCAGCGGGGGACAGGGGGCCGAAAGAGAATACAATGAGCAGTTCTTC
TRBJ1-2,TRBD1,NA,TRBV28,18,CASSFPPGQGDGNYGYTF,TGTGCCAGCAGTTTCCCCCCGGGACAGGGGGATGGAAACTATGGCTACACCTTC
TRBJ2-2,TRBD2,medium-sized,TRBV30,17,CAWSSLLAGGKTGELFF,TGTGCCTGGAGTAGCCTACTAGCGGGAGGAAAAACCGGGGAGCTGTTTTTT
TRBJ2-1,TRBD1,NA,TRBV13,14,CASSSRQGWDEQFF,TGTGCCAGCAGCTCTAGACAGGGGTGGGATGAGCAGTTCTTC
TRBJ2-7,NA,NA,TRBV6-5,15,CASLDRWEGFYEQYF,TGTGCCAGCTTAGACAGGTGGGAGGGATTCTACGAGCAGTACTTC
TRBJ1-2,NA,NA,TRBV14,14,CASSSFTGMEGYTF,TGTGCCAGCAGTTCCTTCACAGGGATGGAAGGCTACACCTTC
TRBJ1-1,TRBD1,NA,TRBV6-5,16,CASSYWGTGRGTEAFF,TGTGCCAGCAGTTACTGGGGGACAGGCCGGGGCACTGAAGCTTTCTTT
TRBJ1-1,NA,NA,TRBV9,13,CASSVGYEQKAFF,TGTGCCAGCAGCGTAGGATATGAACAGAAGGCTTTCTTT
TRBJ2-1,TRBD1,once,TRBV19,14,CATSPGTERNEQFF,TGTGCCACCAGTCCCGGGACAGAACGCAATGAGCAGTTCTTC
TRBJ1-2,TRBD1,NA,TRBV29-1,12,CSVEDRGDGYTF,TGCAGCGTAGAAGACAGGGGAGATGGCTACACCTTC
TRBJ2-7,NA,NA,TRBV28,14,CASSFLAGHYEQYF,TGTGCCAGCAGTTTTCTGGCGGGGCACTACGAGCAGTACTTC
TRBJ1-2,TRBD1,NA,TRBV4-1,15,CASSHTGGGFYGYTF,TGCGCCAGCAGCCATACAGGGGGTGGATTTTATGGCTACACCTTC
TRBJ2-7,NA,NA,TRBV5-8,14,CASSPYTAPYEQYF,TGTGCCAGCAGCCCTTACACAGCACCCTACGAGCAGTACTTC
TRBJ1-6,NA,once,TRBV30,14,CAWTIVQGESPLHF,TGTGCCTGGACGATCGTACAGGGCGAATCACCCCTCCACTTT
TRBJ2-7,TRBD2,NA,TRBV28,16,CASRRLGGGASYEQYF,TGTGCCAGCAGACGCCTCGGGGGGGGAGCGTCCTACGAGCAGTACTTC
TRBJ2-3,TRBD1,NA,TRBV11-2,16,CASSGRDSTSTDTQYF,TGTGCCAGCAGCGGACGGGACAGCACTAGCACAGATACGCAGTATTTT
TRBJ2-3,NA,NA,TRBV18,18,CASSLSQQGLSLSDTQYF,TGTGCCAGCTCACTCAGCCAACAGGGTCTTTCATTAAGCGATACGCAGTATTTT
TRBJ2-3,TRBD2,NA,TRBV12-3/TRBV12-4,13,CASWEAGYDTQYF,TGTGCCAGCTGGGAAGCGGGGTATGATACGCAGTATTTT
TRBJ1-2,NA,NA,TRBV4-3,13,CASSQESWADYTF,TGCGCCAGCAGCCAAGAATCTTGGGCCGACTACACCTTC
TRBJ2-2,NA,NA,TRBV4-3,16,CASSHEGGPRSGELFF,TGCGCCAGCAGCCACGAAGGGGGACCCCGGTCCGGGGAGCTGTTTTTT
TRBJ2-7,TRBD1,once,TRBV18,14,CASSPGQGAYEQYF,TGTGCCAGCTCACCCGGACAGGGGGCTTACGAGCAGTACTTC
TRBJ2-1,TRBD2,NA,TRBV28,16,CASSPPQRESYNEQFF,TGTGCCAGCAGTCCCCCTCAGCGGGAGTCCTACAATGAGCAGTTCTTC
TRBJ1-1,TRBD1,NA,TRBV14,22,CASSQSYNGRRDRGLWNTEAFF,TGTGCCAGCAGCCAATCCTACAACGGGAGGCGGGACAGGGGATTATGGAACACTGAAGCTTTCTTT
TRBJ2-2,NA,NA,TRBV6-5,14,CASTKGFNTGELFF,TGTGCCAGCACGAAGGGGTTCAACACCGGGGAGCTGTTTTTT
TRBJ1-2,TRBD1,NA,TRBV19,15,CASSRGGTANYGYTF,TGTGCCAGTAGCCGAGGAGGGACAGCAAACTATGGCTACACCTTC
TRBJ1-1,NA,NA,TRBV18,16,CASSPRGGRTNTEAFF,TGTGCCAGCTCACCACGGGGGGGGCGGACGAACACTGAAGCTTTCTTT
TRBJ1-1,NA,NA,TRBV6-1,16,CASSEASSAGNTEAFF,TGTGCCAGCAGTGAAGCGAGCTCGGCAGGTAACACTGAAGCTTTCTTT
TRBJ2-5,TRBD1,NA,TRBV18,14,CASSPPTGEETQYF,TGTGCCAGCTCACCCCCAACAGGGGAAGAGACCCAGTACTTC
TRBJ2-2,TRBD2,NA,TRBV28,18,CASSTPGGGGPGTGELFF,TGTGCCAGCAGCACCCCCGGGGGCGGGGGGCCGGGAACCGGGGAGCTGTTTTTT
TRBJ1-5,NA,NA,TRBV28,13,CASSRGGVQPQHF,TGTGCCAGCAGCCGGGGGGGCGTTCAGCCCCAGCATTTT
TRBJ2-1,NA,NA,TRBV11-1,13,CATSWEDYNEQFF,TGTGCCACATCTTGGGAGGACTACAATGAGCAGTTCTTC
TRBJ2-7,TRBD1,NA,TRBV28,17,CASSDPDRAFLSYEQYF,TGTGCCAGCAGTGACCCCGACAGGGCATTCCTCTCCTACGAGCAGTACTTC
TRBJ2-3,NA,NA,TRBV19,16,CASRRQLASNTDTQYF,TGTGCCAGTAGGCGACAACTAGCCTCGAACACAGATACGCAGTATTTT
TRBJ1-5,TRBD1,NA,TRBV2,15,CASRDGQGGNQPQHF,TGTGCCAGCAGGGACGGACAGGGTGGGAATCAGCCCCAGCATTTT
TRBJ1-1,NA,NA,TRBV18,17,CASSPLGTIPLNTEAFF,TGTGCCAGCTCACCATTAGGGACTATCCCTTTGAACACTGAAGCTTTCTTT
TRBJ2-3,NA,few,TRBV6-2/TRBV6-3,12,CASSPTEDTQYF,TGTGCCAGCAGCCCGACGGAGGATACGCAGTATTTT
TRBJ2-3,NA,NA,TRBV5-6,18,CASSLVFALDSSTDTQYF,TGTGCCAGCAGCTTAGTTTTCGCTTTGGACAGTTCCACAGATACGCAGTATTTT
TRBJ1-3,NA,NA,TRBV7-2,15,CASSPTGNSGNTIYF,TGTGCCAGCAGTCCTACAGGGAACTCTGGAAACACCATATATTTT
TRBJ1-2,NA,NA,TRBV19,14,CASSVPGFGYGYTF,TGTGCCAGTAGCGTGCCAGGCTTTGGCTATGGCTACACCTTC
TRBJ1-6,TRBD1,NA,TRBV19,14,CASREAGGDSPLHF,TGTGCCAGTAGGGAAGCAGGGGGCGATTCACCCCTCCACTTT
TRBJ1-1,TRBD1,NA,TRBV2,14,CASRPGGQGSQAFF,TGTGCCAGCAGGCCCGGTGGACAGGGCAGTCAAGCTTTCTTT
TRBJ2-7,TRBD2,NA,TRBV15,18,CATSRDRASGGSGDEQYF,TGTGCCACCAGCAGAGATCGGGCGAGTGGCGGGAGTGGCGACGAGCAGTACTTC
TRBJ2-5,NA,NA,TRBV18,13,CASSSGLGETQYF,TGTGCCAGCTCATCCGGACTTGGGGAGACCCAGTACTTC
TRBJ1-1,NA,NA,TRBV11-2,13,CASSLIRNTEAFF,TGTGCCAGCAGCTTAATTCGGAACACTGAAGCTTTCTTT
TRBJ1-4,NA,NA,TRBV30,13,CAWSTQGNEKLFF,TGTGCCTGGAGTACGCAGGGTAATGAAAAACTGTTTTTT
TRBJ2-2,TRBD2,once,TRBV2,13,CASSSGDAGELFF,TGTGCCAGCTCGAGCGGGGATGCCGGGGAGCTGTTTTTT
TRBJ2-5,TRBD2,few,TRBV27,15,CASKNSGGTKETQYF,TGTGCCAGCAAAAATAGCGGGGGGACCAAAGAGACCCAGTACTTC
TRBJ2-1,NA,NA,TRBV4-3,15,CASSQPGVSYNEQFF,TGCGCCAGCAGCCAACCCGGGGTCTCCTACAATGAGCAGTTCTTC
TRBJ1-4,NA,NA,TRBV28,15,CASSLVGPANEKLFF,TGTGCCAGCAGTTTGGTGGGGCCCGCTAATGAAAAACTGTTTTTT
TRBJ1-2,NA,NA,TRBV27,15,CASSLAGPDNYGYTF,TGTGCCAGCAGTTTGGCGGGGCCGGATAACTATGGCTACACCTTC
TRBJ2-7,TRBD2,NA,TRBV28,15,CAVTNSGSFIDEQYF,TGTGCCGTCACTAATAGCGGGAGTTTTATCGACGAGCAGTACTTC
TRBJ1-5,NA,NA,TRBV18,17,CASSPVGGVGSNQPQHF,TGTGCCAGCTCACCCGTCGGCGGGGTTGGAAGCAATCAGCCCCAGCATTTT